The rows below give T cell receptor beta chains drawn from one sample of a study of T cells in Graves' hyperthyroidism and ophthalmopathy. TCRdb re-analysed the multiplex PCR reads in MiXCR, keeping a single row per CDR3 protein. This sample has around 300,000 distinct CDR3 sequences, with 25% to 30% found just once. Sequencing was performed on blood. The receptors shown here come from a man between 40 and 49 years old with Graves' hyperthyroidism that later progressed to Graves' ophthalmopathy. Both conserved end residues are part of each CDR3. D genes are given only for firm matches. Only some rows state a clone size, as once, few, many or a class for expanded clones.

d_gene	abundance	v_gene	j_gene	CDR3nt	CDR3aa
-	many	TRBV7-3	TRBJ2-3	TGTGCCAGCAGGTTAACTAGCACAGATACGCAGTATTTT	CASRLTSTDTQYF
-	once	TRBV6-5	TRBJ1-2	TGTGCCAGCAGTCACTCGGACGCTTCCTATGGCTACACCTTC	CASSHSDASYGYTF
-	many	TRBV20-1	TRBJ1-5	TGCAGTACTGGTGTCAATCAGCCCCAGCATTTT	CSTGVNQPQHF
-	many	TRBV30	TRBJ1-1	TGTGCCTGGAGTTCCCCGTCCCCGTTCCCGAACACTGAAGCTTTCTTT	CAWSSPSPFPNTEAFF
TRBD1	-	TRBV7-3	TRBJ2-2	TGTGCCAGCAGCCGCGACAGGGGTGTCGGGGAGCTGTTTTTT	CASSRDRGVGELFF
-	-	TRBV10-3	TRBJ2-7	TGTGCCATCAGCCAGACCCGGGACTCTTCATACGAGCAGTACTTC	CAISQTRDSSYEQYF
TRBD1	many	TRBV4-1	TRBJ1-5	TGCGCCAGCAGCAAAGGACAGGTAGGACAGCCCCAGCATTTT	CASSKGQVGQPQHF
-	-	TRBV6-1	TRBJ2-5	TGTGCCAGCAGCGAACGTATGGACACACTCATTAGGTTCCAAGAGACCCAGTACTTC	CASSERMDTLIRFQETQYF
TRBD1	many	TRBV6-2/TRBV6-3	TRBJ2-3	TGTGCCACCCAGGGACAGAACACAGATACGCAGTATTTT	CATQGQNTDTQYF
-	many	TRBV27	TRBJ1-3	TGTGCCAGCAGCCCAGGGACGGGGGGAAACACCATATATTTT	CASSPGTGGNTIYF
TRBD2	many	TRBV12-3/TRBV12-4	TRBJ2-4	TGTGCCAGCAGTTTAGACACTAGCGGGAAAAAAAACATTCAGTACTTC	CASSLDTSGKKNIQYF
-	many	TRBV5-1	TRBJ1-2	TGCGCCAGCAGCTTCGACAGTGACTATGGCTACACCTTC	CASSFDSDYGYTF
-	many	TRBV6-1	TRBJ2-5	TGTGCCAGCAGTGAAGGACTAGTTCAAGAGACCCAGTACTTC	CASSEGLVQETQYF
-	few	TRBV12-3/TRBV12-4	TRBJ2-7	TGTGCCAGCAGTTTGGGGGTTCCCTACGAGCAGTACTTC	CASSLGVPYEQYF
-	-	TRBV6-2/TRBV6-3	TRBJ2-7	TGTGCCAGCACCCTATTGGGAACGGGCAGCTCCTACGAGCAGTGCTTC	CASTLLGTGSSYEQCF
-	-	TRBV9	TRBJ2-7	TGTGCCAGCAGCCCGCCGGGGGCCACCACTGGCGAGCAGTACTTC	CASSPPGATTGEQYF
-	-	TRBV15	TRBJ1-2	TGTGCCACCAGCAGGGGAGGGGTACGGTATGGCTACACCTTC	CATSRGGVRYGYTF
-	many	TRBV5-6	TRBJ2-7	TGTGCCAGCAGTGAGGAGAGCCCGTTCTACGAGCAGTACTTC	CASSEESPFYEQYF
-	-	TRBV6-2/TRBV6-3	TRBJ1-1	TGTGCCAGCAGTTCCGGGACACCTCAAGCTTTCTTT	CASSSGTPQAFF
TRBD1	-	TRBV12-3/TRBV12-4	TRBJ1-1	TGTGCCAGCACCCAGGGGACAGGGGTACGGGGGAACACTGAAGCTTTCTTT	CASTQGTGVRGNTEAFF
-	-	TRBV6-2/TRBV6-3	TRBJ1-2	TGTGCCAGCAGTTACGGAGGACAGCTCTATGGCTACACCTTC	CASSYGGQLYGYTF
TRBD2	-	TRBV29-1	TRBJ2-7	TGCAGCGTCCGACTAGCGGGAGGCCACGAGCAGTACTTC	CSVRLAGGHEQYF
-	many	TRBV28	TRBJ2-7	TGTGCCAGCAGTTTATTTGCCTCGAACGAGCAGTACTTC	CASSLFASNEQYF
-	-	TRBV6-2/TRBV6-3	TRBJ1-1	TGTGCCAGCAGTTCACGGGTGGGGAACACTGAAGCTTTCTTT	CASSSRVGNTEAFF
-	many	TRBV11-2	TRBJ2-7	TGTGCCAGCAGCACGTCAACTCGACAGATGGGCTCCTACGAGCAGTACTTC	CASSTSTRQMGSYEQYF
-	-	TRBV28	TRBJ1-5	TGTGCCAGCAGTTTAGGGGGCGCGGATAGCAATCAGCCCCAGCATTTT	CASSLGGADSNQPQHF
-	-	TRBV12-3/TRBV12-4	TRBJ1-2	TGTGCCAGCACGGCCGGGCGCGGCTACACCTTC	CASTAGRGYTF
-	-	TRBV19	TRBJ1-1	TGTGCCAGTAGTCAGACCATGAACACTGAAGCTTTCTTT	CASSQTMNTEAFF
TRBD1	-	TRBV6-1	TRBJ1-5	TGTGCCAGCAGGTCCGGGACAGGGACTTTTGAGCCCCAGCATTTT	CASRSGTGTFEPQHF
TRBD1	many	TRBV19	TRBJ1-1	TGTGCCAGTAGGGACAGGCCCCGAAACACTGAAGCTTTCTTT	CASRDRPRNTEAFF
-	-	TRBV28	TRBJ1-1	TGTGCCAGCAGTTTAAACCCCCTAGCGGGGAGTACTGAAGCTTTCTTT	CASSLNPLAGSTEAFF
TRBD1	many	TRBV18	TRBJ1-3	TGTGCCAGCTCATCGATTACAGGGGGTAACGGAAACACCATATATTTT	CASSSITGGNGNTIYF
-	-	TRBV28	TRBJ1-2	TGTGCCAGCACATTCGGCCATGGCTACACCTTC	CASTFGHGYTF
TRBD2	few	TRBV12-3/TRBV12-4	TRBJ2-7	TGTGCCAGCAGTCTCGAATTAGCGGGAGGCTCCTACGAGCAGTACTTC	CASSLELAGGSYEQYF
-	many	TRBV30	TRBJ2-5	TGTGCCTGGAGTCGAACAGGGCAGTACCAAGAGACCCAGTACTTC	CAWSRTGQYQETQYF
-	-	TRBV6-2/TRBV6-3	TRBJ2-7	TGTGCCAGCAGTCGCACTGCAACCTACGAGCAGTACTTC	CASSRTATYEQYF
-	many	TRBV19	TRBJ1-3	TGTGCCAGTAGAAATCAGGGGAACTCTGGAAACACCATATATTTT	CASRNQGNSGNTIYF